Below are 29 T cell receptor beta chains sequenced from a single sample in a study of tumor-infiltrating lymphocytes in primary liver carcinoma. Starting material of roughly 0.45 ug total RNA yielded TCR beta cDNA via a constant-region primer. Three nested multiplex PCR rounds of slightly modified ARM-PCR generated TCR beta libraries. TRBV1-TRBV30 forward primers paired with a C-beta reverse primer were used in the first two PCR rounds, which ran approximately 10 cycles each. TCRdb recomputed calls from the multiplex PCR reads with MiXCR, one row per CDR3 protein. Of fewer than 400,000 distinct CDR3 sequences in the sample, around 50% were seen once. The study extracted blood RNA from unsorted whole blood and also extracted germline DNA. The sample was peripheral blood. All receptors derive from a woman in her thirties with primary liver carcinoma and hepatitis B virus infection.

This clonotype was detected a few times. CDR3 loop: CAWGREGARNQPQHF. The CDR3 nucleotides are TGTGCCTGGGGGCGGGAGGGGGCGCGAAATCAGCCCCAGCATTTT. V and J are TRBV30 and TRBJ1-5; 7 positions match TRBD1. Germline values: CDR1 GTSNPN, CDR2 SVGIG (reference sequence). This CDR3 is 15 amino acids long. Trimming at V came to 5 bases and at J to 4 bases, leaving 11 bases not matched to a gene. The full variable domain, rest sourced from reference TRBV30 and TRBJ1-5, is SQTIHQWPATLVQPVGSPLSLECTVEGTSNPNLYWYRQAAGRGLQLLFYSVGIGQISSEVPQNLSASRPQDRQFILSSKKLLLSDSGFYLCAWGREGARNQPQHFGDGTRLSIL.

This clonotype was recorded once. The CDR3 nucleotides are TGCAGCGTCCCTGGACAGGCGCGGTGGGAGGCTCAGTACTTC. It codes for CSVPGQARWEAQYF. The V gene is TRBV29-1, the J gene TRBJ2-5, with D maybe TRBD1 (7 bases). This CDR3 has 14 amino acids. In germline, CDR1 is SQVTM, CDR2 ANQGSEA. Trimming took 6 bases from V and 11 from J, leaving 25 bases between them.

Ten or more counts support this clonotype. This CDR3 is CSVERGNTDTQYF. CDR3 nucleotide sequence: TGCAGCGTTGAAAGGGGGAATACAGATACGCAGTATTTT. The chain carries TRBV29-1 and TRBJ2-3; a possible D gene is TRBD1 (6 bases). The germline gives CDR1 SQVTM, CDR2 ANQGSEA. The CDR3 covers 13 residues. The ends were cut back, 2 bases at V and 3 bases at J, with 9 bases in the middle.

This clonotype showed up just once. A single base separates this from a much larger clone, so it may be a read error. V and J are TRBV6-5 and TRBJ1-2; 9 bases fit TRBD1. The CDR3 length is 16 residues. Germline-derived CDR1 and CDR2 are MNHEY and SVGAGI. The CDR3: CVSRQTGTGNNYGYTF. The CDR3 nucleotides are TGTGTCAGCAGACAAACCGGGACAGGGAATAACTATGGCTACACCTTC.

This clonotype was detected ten times or more. This sequence joins TRBV6-2 or TRBV6-3 and TRBJ2-3, with no clear D. Trimming left V 0 bases short and J 6 bases short, with 4 bases between. Germline values: CDR1 MNHEY, CDR2 SVGEGT. The CDR3 is 12 amino acids. The CDR3 coding sequence is TGTGCCAGCAGTTACTCACAGGATACGCAGTATTTT. It yields the protein CASSYSQDTQYF.

Remarks on this clonotype: Germline is not matched at one junction end, which may reflect a read error. The chain combines TRBV4-3 with TRBJ2-1; D is possibly TRBD2 (6 bases). The CDR3 sequence is 16 residues long. Germline V gene data show CDR1 as LGHNA and CDR2 as YSLEER. CDR3: CASSQDAGSSHNEPFF. In nucleotides, the CDR3 is TGCGCCAGCAGCCAAGATGCGGGAAGCTCACACAATGAGCCGTTCTTC.

About this clonotype itself: A junction boundary mismatches the germline segment, possibly from a read error. The chain employs TRBV11-3 and TRBJ1-1; no firm D call. This CDR3 spans 14 amino acids. CDR1 and CDR2 from the germline V gene are SGHNT and YENEEA. DNA of the CDR3: TGTGCCAGCGGCTTGATACAGAGGAGCACTGAAGCTTTCTTT. Its translation: CASGLIQRSTEAFF.

In regard to this clonotype: This may arise from a read error, as a much more abundant clone is one base away. This chain joins TRBV6-2 or TRBV6-3 and TRBJ2-7, with D perhaps assigned TRBD1 or TRBD2 (5 bases each). The germline V gene has CDR1 MNHEY and CDR2 SVGEGT. CDR3 length: 17 residues. The CDR3 nucleotides read TGTACCAGCAGTAAGCTCGGGGCAGACGGTTCTTTCCACGAGCAGTACTTC. Amino acids: CTSSKLGADGSFHEQYF.

About this clonotype itself: Germline is not matched at one junction end, which may reflect a read error. The V and J genes are TRBV4-3 and TRBJ2-1; 14 bases are a match to TRBD2. CDR1 and CDR2 from the germline V gene are LGHNA and YSLEER. This CDR3 comprises 20 residues. The CDR3 nucleotides are TGCGGCAGCAGCCAAGATATGTGGGGGGGGACTAGCGGGAGACACAATGAGCAGTTCTTC. Translating gives CGSSQDMWGGTSGRHNEQFF.

The chain combines TRBV4-3 with TRBJ2-1; D ambiguous. V lost 1 base and J 3 bases, leaving 19 bases between the germline ends. The CDR3 has 18 residues. Germline V gene data show CDR1 as LGHNA and CDR2 as YSLEER. DNA of the CDR3: TGCGCCAGCAGCCAAGGGATCGGACCAGCATCGGGCTACAATGAGCAGTTCTTC. As protein: CASSQGIGPASGYNEQFF.

This clonotype has more than one count but fewer than ten. This sequence joins TRBV5-6 and TRBJ2-4; a possible D gene is TRBD2 (6 bases). This CDR3 comprises 15 residues. The V end was cut by 2 bases, the J end by 0 bases, with 9 bases between. The germline V gene has CDR1 SGHDT and CDR2 YYEEEE. CDR3 region: CASSFGGLAKNIQYF. CDR3 DNA: TGTGCCAGCAGCTTCGGAGGGCTAGCCAAAAACATTCAGTACTTC. Drawing the rest from reference TRBV5-6 and TRBJ2-4, the complete variable domain is DAGVTQSPTHLIKTRGQQVTLRCSPKSGHDTVSWYQQALGQGPQFIFQYYEEEERQRGNFPDRFSGHQFPNYSSELNVNALLLGDSALYLCASSFGGLAKNIQYFGAGTRLSVL.

The rearrangement links TRBV24-1 to TRBJ1-2; no clear D gene. The CDR3 extends over 13 amino acids. Trimming left V 3 bases short and J 5 bases short, with 9 bases between. The germline V gene has CDR1 KGHDR and CDR2 SFDVKD. CDR3 sequence: CATSDPVGYGYTF. DNA for the CDR3: TGTGCCACCAGTGATCCCGTGGGTTATGGCTACACCTTC.

Regarding this clonotype: A junction boundary mismatches the germline segment, possibly from a read error. V gene TRBV29-1 combines with J gene TRBJ1-2, with D unclear. Germline loops: CDR1 SQVTM, CDR2 ANQGSEA. This CDR3 is built from 11 residues. The CDR3 DNA is TGCTGCGTTGAAGATCAGGCTAGCTACACCTTC. This codes for CCVEDQASYTF.

The chain is built from TRBV12-3 or TRBV12-4 and TRBJ1-1, with D unclear. The CDR3 length is 12 residues. V shed 7 bases and J shed 6 bases, with 12 bases lying between them. CDR3 residues: CASTGGSAEAFF. The DNA of the CDR3 is TGTGCCAGCACCGGAGGGAGCGCTGAAGCTTTCTTT.

This clonotype has more than one count but fewer than ten. The chain joins TRBV6-2 or TRBV6-3 to TRBJ2-1; 10 bases fit TRBD1. The V gene's germline CDR1 is MNHEY and CDR2 SVGEGT. The CDR3 spans 18 residues. J was trimmed by 4 bases and V by 5 bases; bases with no gene match: 14. CDR3 DNA: TGTGCCAGCAGTAAAGAATCCGACAGGGGGCTCGAGTACAATGAGCAGTTCTTC. Translating gives CASSKESDRGLEYNEQFF.

For this clonotype: This may be a read error: a much more frequent sequence differs by one nucleotide. The gene calls are TRBV5-4 and TRBJ2-5; D might be TRBD1 or TRBD2, each matching 5 bases. Per the germline V gene, CDR1 is SGHNT and CDR2 is YYREEE (reference sequence). With 4 bases removed from V and 4 bases from J, the gap between germline ends came to 11 bases. This CDR3 has 13 residues. The DNA for the CDR3 is TGTGCCAGCAGCAGGGACGGGGTAGAGACCCAGTACTTC. Protein: CASSRDGVETQYF.

This clonotype was counted at least ten times. The V gene is TRBV4-3, the J gene TRBJ2-2, with 7 bases identical to TRBD2. With 1 base clipped from V and 6 bases from J, the junction kept 5 bases outside the gene matches. Germline loops: CDR1 LGHNA, CDR2 YSLEER. The CDR3 runs 15 residues. The CDR3 is CASSQGAGRAGELFF. The CDR3 nucleotides read TGCGCCAGCAGCCAAGGCGCAGGGAGGGCCGGGGAGCTGTTTTTT.

For this clonotype: An end of the junction does not agree with germline; a read error may underlie this. V is TRBV11-3 and J is TRBJ1-1; TRBD1 might be the D (6 bases). Germline CDR1 is SGHNT and CDR2 is YENEEA. CDR3 length equals 16 residues. CDR3 nucleotide sequence: TGCGCCAGCAGCCCTAGGGGGGACGCCCAAGGTACTGAAGCTTTCTTT. Its protein is CASSPRGDAQGTEAFF.

This chain uses TRBV28 with TRBJ2-2; 9 nucleotides line up with TRBD1. The CDR3 extends over 17 amino acids. The trim removed 6 bases at V and 7 bases at J, leaving 15 bases unmatched. Germline loops: CDR1 MDHEN, CDR2 SYDVKM. CDR3 nucleotide sequence: TGTGCCAGCAGCCAGTCCTCGTGGACAGGGGCGAACGGGGAGCTGTTTTTT. It codes for CASSQSSWTGANGELFF.

Regarding this clonotype: A much larger clone sits a single nucleotide away, making a read error possible. The rearrangement joins TRBV12-3 or TRBV12-4 to TRBJ1-5; TRBD1 might be the D (5 bases). The ends were cut back, 2 bases at V and 3 bases at J, with 8 bases in the middle. The CDR3 is made up of 14 amino acids. DNA for the CDR3: TGTGCCAGCAGTTTACAGGGCGACAATCAGCCCCAGCATTTT. Amino acid sequence: CASSLQGDNQPQHF.

With respect to this clonotype: A much larger clone lies one base from this, so it may be a read error. The conserved final phenylalanine or tryptophan is absent from the CDR3, which likely points to a read error. This chain links TRBV6-5 with TRBJ2-5; weak D call: TRBD1 (5 bases). V was clipped by 2 bases and J by 1 base, with 11 bases between them. The germline V gene encodes CDR1 MNHEY and CDR2 SVGAGI. The CDR3 spans 15 residues. In nucleotides, the CDR3 is TGTGCCAGCAGTTACGACGACAGCAGCCAAGAGACCCAGTACCTC. Protein sequence: CASSYDDSSQETQYL.

At least ten counts were recorded for this clonotype. This sequence joins TRBV6-2 or TRBV6-3 and TRBJ2-1, with a tentative D call TRBD1 (6 bases). The germline CDR1 and CDR2 sequences are MNHEY and SVGEGT. The CDR3 loop spans 13 amino acids. V dropped 7 bases and J dropped 9 bases, with 16 bases sitting between them. The CDR3 DNA reads TGTGCCAGCACTCAACAGGGAAGCGGTGAGCAGTTCTTC. Translating it yields CASTQQGSGEQFF.

This clonotype has ten or more counts. The rearrangement links TRBV6-6 to TRBJ2-7; no clear D gene. CDR1 is MNHNY and CDR2 is SVGAGI in the germline V gene (reference sequence). Trimming cost V 2 bases and J 3 bases, with 14 bases left between them. The CDR3 covers 15 residues. CDR3 protein: CASSYRDGEIYEQYF. CDR3 DNA sequence: TGTGCCAGCAGTTACCGAGACGGCGAAATCTACGAGCAGTACTTC.

About this clonotype: This may arise from a read error, as a much more abundant clone is one base away. V gene TRBV29-1 combines with J gene TRBJ1-4; D remains unclear. This CDR3 is 11 amino acids long. Deletions cut 5 bases from V and 6 bases from J, with 7 bases between. The V gene's germline CDR1 is SQVTM and CDR2 ANQGSEA. CDR3 loop: CSVRGYEKLFF. The CDR3 coding sequence is TGCAGCGTTCGGGGATATGAAAAACTGTTTTTT.

This clonotype was seen a handful of times. The gene calls are TRBV13 and TRBJ1-6; 7 bases are shared with TRBD1. V dropped 4 bases and J dropped 7; count of bases not matched to a gene: 10. The germline gives CDR1 PRHDT, CDR2 FYEKMQ (reference sequence). The CDR3 runs 16 residues. As DNA, the CDR3 is TGTGCCAGCAGCTCGGACAGGTCGGGCAGAAATTCACCCCTCCACTTT. Translating gives CASSSDRSGRNSPLHF.

This clonotype has more than one count but fewer than ten. The chain employs TRBV12-3 or TRBV12-4 and TRBJ2-5; no firm D call. CDR3 size: 14 residues. The V and J ends lost 3 bases and 3 bases respectively, with 11 bases between them. CDR3 bases: TGTGCCAGCAGTTTCCTGGCGTCAAAAGAGACCCAGTACTTC. Protein: CASSFLASKETQYF.

For this clonotype: Being one base from a much bigger clone, this may be a read error. This chain joins TRBV7-8 and TRBJ2-1; 10 bases agree with TRBD2. This CDR3 region has 16 residues. Germline V lookup: CDR1 SGHVS, CDR2 FQNEAQ. CDR3 DNA: TGTGCCAACAGCTACCTCGGACTAGCGGCCTACAATGAGCAGTTCTTC. It codes for CANSYLGLAAYNEQFF.

This clonotype was seen repeatedly, ten times or more. The J gene is TRBJ2-7, the V gene TRBV11-1; TRBD1 matches 7 bases. Germline-derived CDR1 and CDR2 are SGHAT and FQDESV (reference sequence). Trimming took 3 bases from V and 2 from J; bases not matched to a gene: 4. The CDR3 contains 14 residues. The CDR3: CASSLRQGPYEQYF. Here the CDR3 DNA reads TGTGCCAGCAGCTTGCGACAGGGCCCCTACGAGCAGTACTTC.

As concerns this clonotype: This may be a read error, as it is one base from a much larger clone. The chain joins TRBV29-1 to TRBJ2-3; 15 nucleotides match TRBD2. V lost 7 bases and J lost 8; bases outside the gene matches: 13. CDR3 length: 16 residues. Germline-derived CDR1 and CDR2 are SQVTM and ANQGSEA. This CDR3 is CSASGLAGGIRGTQYF. CDR3 DNA: TGCAGCGCCTCGGGACTAGCGGGAGGTATCCGAGGTACGCAGTATTTT.